Shown below are 15 T cell receptor beta chains from a single sample sequenced in a study of shared clonotypes between healthy human individuals. The protocol was immunoSEQ multiplex PCR, while the TCRdb copy is restricted to in-frame clones and leaves out a portion. The top ten hold around 0.38% of the sample, which has 2 million to 2.5 million clones, 80% to 95% seen once. Sequenced material: naive CD4+ T cells from PBMCs. Specified subset: CD45RA+ positively selected. These receptors were taken from a man aged 18 to 30 in good health. Some clones in this sample may be carry-over from other donors' samples.

The gene calls are TRBV6-1 and TRBJ1-5; 7 bases align to TRBD1. Germline lookup yields CDR1 MNHNS and CDR2 SASEGT. Losses at the gene ends were 4 bases for V and 6 bases for J; bases not matched to a gene: 12. The CDR3 contains 16 residues. CDR3 bases: TGTGCCAGCAGTGCCGAGGGGGCAGAAGCACGTCAGCCCCAGCATTTT. It is translated as CASSAEGAEARQPQHF.

For the CDR3, the DNA is TGTGCCAGCAGCCAACTAGCGGGAGTAATAGATACGCAGTATTTT. Amino acid sequence: CASSQLAGVIDTQYF. The J gene is TRBJ2-3, the V gene TRBV7-2; TRBD2 agrees at 11 bases. The CDR3 is made up of 15 amino acids. The trim removed 5 bases at V and 5 bases at J, leaving 6 bases unmatched. Germline CDR1 and CDR2: SGHTA and FQGNSA.

The gene calls are TRBV5-1 and TRBJ2-3; D is ambiguous. Germline lookup yields CDR1 SGHRS and CDR2 YFSETQ. CDR3 size: 15 residues. The V end was cut by 2 bases, the J end by 2 bases, with 12 bases between. Written as DNA, the CDR3 is TGCGCCAGCAGCTTAATAGGTTCTACCACAGATACGCAGTATTTT. It yields the protein CASSLIGSTTDTQYF.

The chain carries TRBV9 and TRBJ2-1; no firm D call. V lost 0 bases and J 1 base, leaving 8 bases between the germline ends. The CDR3 is 15 amino acids. Germline CDR1 is SGDLS and CDR2 is YYNGEE. CDR3 DNA: TGTGCCAGCAGCGTAGCTGTGGCTTCCTACAATGAGCAGTTCTTC. Its translation is CASSVAVASYNEQFF.

The chain combines TRBV5-4 with TRBJ2-1, with 7 bases lining up with TRBD2. Germline CDR1 reads SGHNT; CDR2 reads YYREEE (reference sequence). This CDR3 is built from 15 residues. The V segment lost 5 bases and the J segment 0 bases; nucleotides outside the gene matches: 5. CDR3 in amino acids: CASSRERDSYNEQFF. Here the CDR3 DNA reads TGTGCCAGCAGTAGAGAGCGGGACTCCTACAATGAGCAGTTCTTC. The full variable domain, with the rest looked up from reference TRBV5-4 and TRBJ2-1, is ETGVTQSPTHLIKTRGQQVTLRCSSQSGHNTVSWYQQALGQGPQFIFQYYREEENGRGNFPPRFSGLQFPNYSSELNVNALELDDSALYLCASSRERDSYNEQFFGPGTRLTVL.

The gene calls are TRBV2 and TRBJ1-2; D remains unclear. This CDR3 region has 16 residues. V lost 5 bases and J lost 4, with 20 bases in between. Germline V gene sequence: CDR1 SNHLY, CDR2 FYNNEI. The CDR3 loop is CASSFGEGGNPYGYTF. DNA of the CDR3: TGTGCCAGCAGTTTCGGGGAGGGTGGAAATCCCTATGGCTACACCTTC.

This chain links TRBV15 with TRBJ2-2; TRBD2 matches 8 bases. The V gene end was trimmed by 1 base and the J gene end by 9 bases; junction bases not matched to a gene: 10. Per the germline V gene, CDR1 is LNHNV and CDR2 is YYDKDF (reference sequence). The CDR3 consists of 16 residues. The CDR3 protein is CATSRGGTSSSRELFF. The CDR3 nucleotides read TGTGCCACCAGCAGAGGGGGGACTAGTTCATCGCGGGAGCTGTTTTTT.

This rearrangement joins TRBV27 to TRBJ2-4; D remains ambiguous. V lost 5 bases, J lost 1 base, and 9 bases lay in between. The CDR3 is 14 residues long. Per germline, CDR1 MNHEY and CDR2 SMNVEV (reference sequence). CDR3 coding DNA: TGTGCCAGCAGTCCTCTTTTTGCCAAAAACATTCAGTACTTC. This sequence encodes CASSPLFAKNIQYF.

V gene TRBV6-1 combines with J gene TRBJ2-1; D gene uncertain. Germline lookup yields CDR1 MNHNS and CDR2 SASEGT. V was trimmed by 7 bases and J by 0 bases, leaving 13 bases between them. This CDR3 contains 15 residues. The CDR3 DNA reads TGTGCCAGCATCCCGACATGGAGCTCCTACAATGAGCAGTTCTTC. Encoded protein: CASIPTWSSYNEQFF.

V usage is TRBV19 and J usage is TRBJ1-1, with D maybe TRBD1 (5 bases). The CDR3 length is 13 residues. Trimming removed 7 bases from V and 5 bases from J, with 14 bases in between. Germline V gene data show CDR1 as LNHDA and CDR2 as SQIVND (reference sequence). In nucleotides, the CDR3 is TGTGCCAGTATAGCAGGCGGGGGAACTGAAGCTTTCTTT. Its protein is CASIAGGGTEAFF. Using reference TRBV19 and TRBJ1-1 for the parts outside the CDR3, the full variable domain is DGGITQSPKYLFRKEGQNVTLSCEQNLNHDAMYWYRQDPGQGLRLIYYSQIVNDFQKGDIAEGYSVSREKKESFPLTVTSAQKNPTAFYLCASIAGGGTEAFFGQGTRLTVV.

This chain links TRBV4-1 with TRBJ1-3, with unresolved D. The CDR3 has 19 amino acids. V lost 3 bases and J 0 bases, leaving 21 bases between the germline ends. From germline, CDR1 is MGHRA and CDR2 YSYEKL. DNA for the CDR3: TGCGCCAGCAGCCAGTTCGACGGAACCACCTTAATCTCTGGAAACACCATATATTTT. It is translated as CASSQFDGTTLISGNTIYF.

V gene TRBV6-1 combines with J gene TRBJ2-1; a weak D match, TRBD2 (7 bases). Germline loops: CDR1 MNHNS, CDR2 SASEGT. CDR3 length: 14 residues. The germline V and J ends were trimmed by 4 bases and 7 bases, with 14 bases remaining between them. The CDR3 spells CASSAQGRVNEQFF. CDR3 coding DNA: TGTGCCAGCAGTGCCCAGGGGAGGGTTAATGAGCAGTTCTTC.

The rearrangement uses TRBV10-1 and TRBJ2-7; D not resolved. CDR3 length: 13 amino acids. V gave up 4 bases and J gave up 4 bases, with 11 bases separating them. Germline assignment: CDR1 WNHNN and CDR2 SYGVQD (reference sequence). In nucleotides, the CDR3 is TGCGCCAGCAGTGTGGGCAGGAGTTACGAGCAGTACTTC. As protein: CASSVGRSYEQYF.

The V gene is TRBV27, the J gene TRBJ2-1, with a tentative D call TRBD2 (7 bases). There are 15 residues in the CDR3. V was pared by 2 bases and J by 6 bases, with 14 bases between. Germline loops: CDR1 MNHEY, CDR2 SMNVEV (reference sequence). CDR3 DNA: TGTGCCAGCAGTTTACGAGGGGGGGGCCCCAATGAGCAGTTCTTC. Its translation: CASSLRGGGPNEQFF.

The V gene is TRBV28, the J gene TRBJ2-2; D may be TRBD1 (5 bases). With 2 bases removed from V and 7 bases from J, the gap between germline ends came to 8 bases. This CDR3 spans 13 amino acids. The germline gives CDR1 MDHEN, CDR2 SYDVKM. The CDR3 here is CASSLTGYGELFF. The CDR3 DNA reads TGTGCCAGCAGTTTAACAGGTTACGGGGAGCTGTTTTTT.